What follows describes a single TCR beta chain. Its cognate antigen is unknown. The length of the CDR3 is 16 residues. Germline lookup yields CDR1 SGHAT and CDR2 FQDESV (reference sequence). V was shortened by 1 base and J by 6 bases, with 16 bases between the two germline ends. This sample stems from a study of T-cell memory formation after mild COVID-19. TCRdb reprocessed the 5' RACE reads via MiXCR and lists one record per CDR3 protein. The top ten hold 30% to 35% of the sample, which has roughly 80,000 distinct CDR3 sequences, 14% seen once. The study's findings and limits: Some responding clones appeared in pre-infection memory, suggesting cross-reactive memory joined.

The V gene is TRBV11-1, the J gene TRBJ2-1, with D possibly being TRBD2 (7 bases). Source material: PBMCs or a T cell subset sorted from them (not recorded which). This clonotype was sampled from an adult woman who had mild COVID-19 (a few samples of this study predate the infection). Cell type and time point are not known. CDR3 protein: CASSLVGRGHRNEQFF. The CDR3 nucleotides are TGTGCCAGCAGCTTAGTGGGGCGGGGGCATCGCAATGAGCAGTTCTTC. The full variable domain, its missing parts supplied by reference TRBV11-1 and TRBJ2-1, is EAEVAQSPRYKITEKSQAVAFWCDPISGHATLYWYRQILGQGPELLVQFQDESVVDDSQLPKDRFSAERLKGVDSTLKIQPAELGDSAMYLCASSLVGRGHRNEQFFGPGTRLTVL.